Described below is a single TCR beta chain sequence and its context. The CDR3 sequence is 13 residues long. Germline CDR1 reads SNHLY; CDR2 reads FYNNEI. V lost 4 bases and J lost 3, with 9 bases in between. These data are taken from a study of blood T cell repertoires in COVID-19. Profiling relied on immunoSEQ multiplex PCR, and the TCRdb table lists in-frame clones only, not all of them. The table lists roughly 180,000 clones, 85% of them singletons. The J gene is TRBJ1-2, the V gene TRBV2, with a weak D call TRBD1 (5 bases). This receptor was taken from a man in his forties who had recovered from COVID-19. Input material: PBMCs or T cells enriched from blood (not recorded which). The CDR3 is CASSGQSHYGYTF. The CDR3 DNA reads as TGTGCCAGCAGTGGACAGTCGCACTATGGCTACACCTTC.